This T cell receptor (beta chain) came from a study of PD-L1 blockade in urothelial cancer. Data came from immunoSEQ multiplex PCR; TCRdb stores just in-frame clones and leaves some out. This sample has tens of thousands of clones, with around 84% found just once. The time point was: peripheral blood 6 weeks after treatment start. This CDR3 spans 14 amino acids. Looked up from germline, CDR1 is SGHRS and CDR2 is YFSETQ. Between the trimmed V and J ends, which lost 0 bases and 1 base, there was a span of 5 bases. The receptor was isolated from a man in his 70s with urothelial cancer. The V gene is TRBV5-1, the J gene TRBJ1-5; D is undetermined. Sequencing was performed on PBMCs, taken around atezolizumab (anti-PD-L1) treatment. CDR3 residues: CASSLGVSNQPQHF. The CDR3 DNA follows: TGCGCCAGCAGCTTGGGAGTGAGCAATCAGCCCCAGCATTTT.